This T cell receptor (beta chain) was identified in a study of T cell repertoires in cytomegalovirus infection (dated by TCRdb to about 2019). About the full investigation: Recently identified HLA-C-restricted CMV epitopes, whose presentation resists viral immunomodulation, were targeted by peptide stimulations together with well-studied HLA-B-restricted epitopes. The HLA type of each donor mattered for the analysis, because public TCR beta signatures pointed to carriage of CMV infection along with the matching HLA type.

The sequencer listed for this sample is Illumina HiSeq 1500. Clones were called with MiXCR by TCRdb after fastp trimmed the public reads at Q25, and only in-frame beta chains were retained. Entries are consolidated by CDR3 protein sequence, retaining the most common genes and DNA. This sample gives about 770,000 distinct CDR3 sequences in total; 25% to 35% of them show up just once. The top ten clonotypes cover under 15% of the sample. Trimming at the junction amounts to 0 bases on V and 3 bases on J, and the germline ends lie 11 bases apart. The CDR3 sequence holds 16 residues, the cysteine and phenylalanine included. This entry keeps only the CDR3 DNA: 48 bases, framed from base 1. CDR1 and CDR2 were assigned from the germline V gene as MGHRA and YSYEKL. Concerning this clonotype: Its antigen is currently not known. Base qualities are not recorded, but no much larger clone differs from it by a single base.

Reading the label with the study, this specimen's treatment or condition is: in vitro stimulation with specific CMV peptide epitopes to enrich CMV-specific T cells. Results the study describes overall, beyond this receptor: The ex vivo response was dominated by HLA-C-restricted CMV-specific TCR beta clonotypes, and the single most frequent clonotype in two of eight donors was supplied by these HLA-C-restricted clonotypes. In both this cohort and an independent cohort of 350 to 400 donors, the cumulative frequency of public TCR beta family members distinguished carriers of CMV infection plus the relevant HLA type.

The sequence was obtained from a human donor in good health (CMV status not recorded). Some clones in this sample may be carry-over from other donors' samples. The chain couples TRBV4-1 to TRBJ1-4, with the D segment identity uncertain. The source was cultured CD8+ T cells from PBMCs, collected from culture after CMV antigen stimulation. The CDR3 region: CASSQEVGSANEKLFF. The bases are TGCGCCAGCAGCCAAGAGGTGGGGTCGGCTAATGAAAAACTGTTTTTT.